The 17 T cell receptor beta chains listed next were all sequenced from one sample in a study of blood T cells in healthy people across ages. A sample-barcoded 5' primer and a J-beta primer mix were used in a second PCR of roughly 7 to 11 cycles. TCRdb analysed the 5' RACE reads with MiXCR anew, one entry per CDR3 protein. This table has around 620,000 distinct CDR3 sequences, approximately 30% appearing once. The sequenced sample was blood. The source of these receptors is a woman aged 65 to 85 in good health.

This chain joins TRBV20-1 and TRBJ1-6; D gene unclear. The CDR3 runs to 15 residues. Germline V gene lookup returns CDR1 DFQATT and CDR2 SNEGSKA (reference sequence). V was shortened by 3 bases and J by 0 bases, with 9 bases between the two germline ends. CDR3 nucleotides: TGCAGTGCTAGTGTAGGTGGCTCCTATAATTCACCCCTCCACTTT. Protein: CSASVGGSYNSPLHF.

The rearrangement links TRBV2 to TRBJ2-5; 8 bases are shared with TRBD2. This CDR3 region has 15 residues. Unmatched junction bases numbered 3, after V lost 3 bases and J lost 0 bases. Germline-derived CDR1 and CDR2 are SNHLY and FYNNEI. The CDR3 coding sequence is TGTGCCAGCAGTGATCCAGCGGGGGACCAAGAGACCCAGTACTTC. This codes for CASSDPAGDQETQYF. The entire variable domain, with the rest obtained from reference TRBV2 and TRBJ2-5, is as follows: EPEVTQTPSHQVTQMGQEVILRCVPISNHLYFYWYRQILGQKVEFLVSFYNNEISEKSEIFDDQFSVERPDGSNFTLKIRSTKLEDSAMYFCASSDPAGDQETQYFGPGTRLLVL.

This clonotype was recorded a few times. The chain uses TRBV5-1 and TRBJ1-2, with 9 bases that match TRBD1. The J segment lost 8 bases and the V segment lost 0 bases, leaving 11 bases of the junction unmatched. The CDR3 is 16 residues long. Germline V gives CDR1 SGHRS, CDR2 YFSETQ. The chain's CDR3 is CASSLDPGQGLSGYTF. CDR3 nucleotides: TGCGCCAGCAGCTTGGATCCGGGACAGGGTTTGAGCGGCTACACCTTC.

This clonotype was detected a few times. J is TRBJ2-6 and V is TRBV3-1; D perhaps matches TRBD1 (5 bases). Trimming left V 0 bases short and J 0 bases short, with 15 bases between. CDR3 length: 19 amino acids. Germline lookup yields CDR1 LGHDT and CDR2 YNNKEL (reference sequence). CDR3 coding DNA: TGTGCCAGCAGCCAAGATCCCCCACAGGCAAGCTCTGGGGCCAACGTCCTGACTTTC. This sequence encodes CASSQDPPQASSGANVLTF.

The chain employs TRBV2 and TRBJ2-5, with 7 bases aligning to TRBD2. Trimming at V came to 8 bases and at J to 5 bases, leaving 8 bases not matched to a gene. The CDR3 loop spans 13 amino acids. Per germline, CDR1 SNHLY and CDR2 FYNNEI. The CDR3, as DNA: TGTGCCAGCGGCCGACTAGCAGGGGAGACCCAGTACTTC. Encoded protein: CASGRLAGETQYF.

This clonotype was found a few times. This sequence joins TRBV10-2 and TRBJ2-2, with 7 bases identical to TRBD1. CDR3 length equals 14 residues. V was clipped by 6 bases and J by 5 bases; unmatched bases: 6. The germline V gene has CDR1 WSHSY and CDR2 SAAADI. CDR3 in amino acids: CASRPGQRTGELFF. The DNA for the CDR3 is TGCGCCAGCAGGCCGGGACAGAGAACCGGGGAGCTGTTTTTT.

The rearrangement links TRBV4-3 to TRBJ1-1, with D possibly matching TRBD1 (5 bases). Germline-derived CDR1 and CDR2 are LGHNA and YSLEER. V lost 0 bases and J lost 7, with 9 bases in between. The CDR3 length is 13 residues. In nucleotides, the CDR3 is TGCGCCAGCAGCCAAGAACTAAGGGGTGAAGCTTTCTTT. This encodes CASSQELRGEAFF.

The rearrangement uses TRBV11-2 and TRBJ2-1; possible D gene TRBD2, 5 bases. V was pared by 4 bases and J by 0 bases, with 13 bases between. Per germline, CDR1 SGHAT and CDR2 FQNNGV. The CDR3 is made up of 16 amino acids. The CDR3 reads CASSWRTVSSYNEQFF. CDR3 sequence (DNA): TGTGCCAGCAGCTGGAGGACGGTAAGCTCCTACAATGAGCAGTTCTTC.

This clonotype has just a few counts. The chain links TRBV9 to TRBJ1-1; D might be TRBD1 (5 bases). V was clipped by 0 bases and J by 4 bases, with 10 bases between them. The germline V gene encodes CDR1 SGDLS and CDR2 YYNGEE. This CDR3 is 14 amino acids long. CDR3 in DNA: TGTGCCAGCAGCGTAGCGCAGGGCTCCACTGAAGCTTTCTTT. This codes for CASSVAQGSTEAFF.

This clonotype has ten or more counts. The chain employs TRBV29-1 and TRBJ2-7; D is uncertain. Trimming pared 7 bases from V and 1 base from J, leaving 14 bases between. The CDR3 extends over 13 amino acids. Germline CDR1 SQVTM, CDR2 ANQGSEA. The CDR3 reads CSATPDASYEQYF. CDR3 bases: TGCAGCGCCACGCCGGACGCGTCCTACGAGCAGTACTTC.

This chain uses TRBV28 with TRBJ1-2; D might be TRBD1 (5 bases). Trimming took 8 bases from V and 2 from J, leaving 12 bases between them. Germline V CDR1 and CDR2: MDHEN, SYDVKM. This CDR3 region has 13 residues. The CDR3, as DNA: TGTGCCAGCGGGGGGACGGCCAACTATGGCTACACCTTC. This sequence encodes CASGGTANYGYTF.

This chain joins TRBV20-1 and TRBJ1-6, with a possible D match to TRBD1 (6 bases). Germline-derived CDR1 and CDR2 are DFQATT and SNEGSKA (reference sequence). Trimming cost V 1 base and J 1 base, with 8 bases left between them. The CDR3 is 15 residues long. Written as DNA, the CDR3 is TGCAGTGCTAGAGCTCAGGGGTCCTATAATTCACCCCTCCACTTT. The encoded protein is CSARAQGSYNSPLHF.

The V and J genes are TRBV4-3 and TRBJ2-3; 10 positions agree with TRBD2. CDR3 length equals 18 residues. Germline lookup yields CDR1 LGHNA and CDR2 YSLEER. V trimming: 0 bases; J trimming: 4 bases; junction bases outside the gene matches: 10. The CDR3 spells CASSQEVAGGLLADTQYF. CDR3 DNA: TGCGCCAGCAGCCAAGAGGTAGCGGGGGGCCTCCTAGCAGATACGCAGTATTTT.

There are a few counts of this clonotype. The CDR3 region is CASSSLFEEQFF. Here the CDR3 DNA reads TGTGCCAGCAGCTCCCTATTTGAGGAGCAGTTCTTC. The V gene is TRBV7-2, the J gene TRBJ2-1; D not certain. Germline V gene data show CDR1 as SGHTA and CDR2 as FQGNSA. Trimming cost V 4 bases and J 10 bases, with 11 bases left between them. The CDR3 runs to 12 residues.

The V call is TRBV5-1, the J call TRBJ2-1; D not resolved. This CDR3 is 13 amino acids long. In germline, CDR1 is SGHRS, CDR2 YFSETQ. Deletions cut 2 bases from V and 11 bases from J, with 14 bases between. The CDR3 loop reads CASSLDIGDQQFF. The DNA of the CDR3 is TGCGCCAGCAGCTTAGACATTGGTGATCAGCAGTTCTTC. The complete variable domain, with remaining parts taken from reference TRBV5-1 and TRBJ2-1, reads KAGVTQTPRYLIKTRGQQVTLSCSPISGHRSVSWYQQTPGQGLQFLFEYFSETQRNKGNFPGRFSGRQFSNSRSEMNVSTLELGDSALYLCASSLDIGDQQFFGPGTRLTVL.

V is TRBV3-1 and J is TRBJ1-2, with 9 nucleotides matching TRBD1. The CDR3 runs 15 residues. Germline V gene sequence: CDR1 LGHDT, CDR2 YNNKEL (reference sequence). The junction had 4 bases not matched to a gene; V was cut back by 1 base and J by 4 bases. CDR3 residues: CASSQAPTGGYGYTF. The CDR3 coding sequence is TGTGCCAGCAGCCAAGCTCCGACAGGGGGCTATGGCTACACCTTC. Complete variable domain (other parts from reference TRBV3-1 and TRBJ1-2): DTAVSQTPKYLVTQMGNDKSIKCEQNLGHDTMYWYKQDSKKFLKIMFSYNNKELIINETVPNRFSPKSPDKAHLNLHINSLELGDSAVYFCASSQAPTGGYGYTFGSGTRLTVV.

A single count supports this clonotype. The chain is built from TRBV20-1 and TRBJ2-1; 7 bases are a match to TRBD2. The V and J ends lost 5 bases and 6 bases, in that order; junction bases with no gene match: 10. This CDR3 comprises 14 residues. The V gene's germline CDR1 is DFQATT and CDR2 SNEGSKA (reference sequence). CDR3 amino acids: CSAGGPGRGNEQFF. For the CDR3, the DNA is TGCAGTGCTGGCGGCCCGGGGAGGGGCAATGAGCAGTTCTTC.